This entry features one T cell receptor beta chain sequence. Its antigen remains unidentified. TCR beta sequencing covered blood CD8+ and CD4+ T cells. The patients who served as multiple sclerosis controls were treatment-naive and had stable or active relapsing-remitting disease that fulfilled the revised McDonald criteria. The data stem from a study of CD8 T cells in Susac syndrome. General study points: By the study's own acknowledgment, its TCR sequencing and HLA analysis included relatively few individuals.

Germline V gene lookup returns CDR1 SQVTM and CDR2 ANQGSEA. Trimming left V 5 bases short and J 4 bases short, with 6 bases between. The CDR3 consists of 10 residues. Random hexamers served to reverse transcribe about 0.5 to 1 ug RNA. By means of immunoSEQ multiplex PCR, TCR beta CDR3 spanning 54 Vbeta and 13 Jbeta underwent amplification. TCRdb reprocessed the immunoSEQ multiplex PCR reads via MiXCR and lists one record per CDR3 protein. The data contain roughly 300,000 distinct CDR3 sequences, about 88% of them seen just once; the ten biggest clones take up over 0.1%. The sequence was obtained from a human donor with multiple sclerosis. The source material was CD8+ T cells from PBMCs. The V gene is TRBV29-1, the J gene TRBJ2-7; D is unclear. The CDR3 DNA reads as TGCAGCGTTTGGGCATACGAGCAGTACTTC. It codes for CSVWAYEQYF.